This T cell receptor beta chain was retrieved from a study of T cell repertoires in cytomegalovirus infection. About the research overall: From public TCR beta signatures came an indication of both CMV infection and matching HLA type. Broader study findings: The ex vivo response showed dominance by HLA-C-restricted CMV-specific TCR beta clonotypes. Adding up the frequency of public TCR beta families identified people who carried CMV plus the relevant HLA.

Each CDR3 protein gets one entry after TCRdb re-called the reads with MiXCR. The data hold over 300,000 distinct CDR3 sequences, with roughly 15% observed a single time. About this clonotype itself: Its antigen is currently unknown.

V was cut by 6 bases and J by 5 bases, with 10 bases left in between. The germline V gene encodes CDR1 SEHNR and CDR2 FQNEAQ (reference sequence). The CDR3 is made up of 12 amino acids. Sequenced input: PBMCs. The TCR sequence derives from a human donor in good health (CMV status not recorded). Some clones in this sample may be carry-over from other donors' samples. The rearrangement joins TRBV7-9 to TRBJ1-1; D gene unclear. The CDR3 sequence: CASSSDETEAFF. CDR3 in DNA: TGTGCCAGCAGTTCGGACGAGACTGAAGCTTTCTTT.